The entry that follows covers one T cell receptor (beta chain) sequence. CDR1 KGHSH and CDR2 LQKENI come from the germline V gene. The length of the CDR3 is 17 residues. Trimming removed 5 bases from V and 0 bases from J; junction bases left unmatched: 8. This entry belongs to a study of cytomegalovirus exposure and HLA in healthy donors. 13 Jbeta primers and 60 Vbeta primers were used for the PCR. Using immunoSEQ multiplex PCR, the repertoire was profiled, and TCRdb retains in-frame clones only, with some absent. This sample carries about 160,000 clones, with around 1.9% going to the ten biggest clones.

Material for sequencing was PBMCs. The clonotype was recovered from a man aged 25-45 years in good health and CMV-seronegative. V is TRBV18 and J is TRBJ2-3, with TRBD2 identical over 10 bases. The CDR3 nucleotides are TGTGCCAGCTCAGCTTTGACTAGCGGGCTGAGCACAGATACGCAGTATTTT. Protein sequence: CASSALTSGLSTDTQYF. The complete variable domain, with remaining parts taken from reference TRBV18 and TRBJ2-3, reads NAGVMQNPRHLVRRRGQEARLRCSPMKGHSHVYWYRQLPEEGLKFMVYLQKENIIDESGMPKERFSAEFPKEGPSILRIQQVVRGDSAAYFCASSALTSGLSTDTQYFGPGTRLTVL.